Sequencing of this TCR beta chain was carried out in a study of OX40 agonist ivuxolimab in advanced cancers. Study as a whole: Patients were 82.7% male with ages roughly 23 to 79, mean about 54.

There are 15 residues in the CDR3. In germline, CDR1 is MGHDK, CDR2 SYGVNS. V was shortened by 2 bases and J by 0 bases, with 7 bases between the two germline ends. Autoimmune disease history or systemic immunosuppression was exclusionary. Concerning this clone itself: Its cognate antigen is unknown.

The method was immunoSEQ multiplex PCR; TCRdb's version includes in-frame clones alone and lacks a portion of them. Of under 15,000 clones listed, more than 75% are singletons. Overall study results and limits: Dosing at 0.1 to 3.0 mg/kg was accompanied by clonal expansion of CD4+ and CD8+ blood T cells by week 6.

This receptor was obtained from an adult with an advanced solid tumor such as melanoma, head and neck, liver or kidney cancer. This chain connects TRBV25-1 to TRBJ1-4; D not resolved. The sequenced sample was CD4+ or CD8+ T cells sorted from blood, obtained in a trial of the OX40 agonist ivuxolimab. CDR3: CASSESGATNEKLFF. CDR3 coding DNA: TGTGCCAGCAGTGAAAGTGGAGCAACTAATGAAAAACTGTTTTTT.